Reported below is one TCR beta chain. Some clones are missing from TCRdb's copy, which holds only in-frame ones; the method was immunoSEQ multiplex PCR. Among around 160,000 clones listed, roughly four fifths were seen once. The trim removed 4 bases at V and 10 bases at J, leaving 13 bases unmatched. Germline V gene sequence: CDR1 MNHEY, CDR2 SVGAGI. The CDR3 runs to 15 residues. This record belongs to a study of blood T cell repertoires in COVID-19. About the study: T cells, B-cell-depleted T cells, or PBMCs supplied cDNA or gDNA.

V and J are TRBV6-5 and TRBJ2-1; 7 bases are shared with TRBD1. The TCR comes from a human donor with acute or convalescent COVID-19. The donor label of this sample is uncertain. Sequenced sample: peripheral blood. The CDR3 is CASSLGQPQAFEQFF. The DNA for the CDR3 is TGTGCCAGCAGTTTGGGACAGCCCCAGGCTTTCGAGCAGTTCTTC.